The entry that follows covers one TCR beta chain sequence. Its antigen is currently unknown. This sample is drawn from a study of yellow fever vaccine responses in identical twins. Study-level results: The authors reported partly convergent, partly personalized vaccine responses in identical twins.

TCRdb fed the RT-PCR reads into MiXCR, producing one record per CDR3 protein. The sample has 3,500 to 4,500 distinct CDR3 sequences, about 85% seen once; the top ten hold around 3%. CDR3 length equals 11 residues. The germline V gene has CDR1 SQVTM and CDR2 ANQGSEA. The V end lost 4 bases, the J end lost 7 bases, and 8 bases lay between the germline ends. This sequence originates from a woman between 18 and 30 years old who received the yellow fever vaccine. Sequencing used T cells from blood (PBMCs), unsorted or a sorted subset (not recorded which), obtained before or after yellow fever vaccination (not recorded which). The chain links TRBV29-1 to TRBJ2-1; either TRBD1 or TRBD2 may fit D (5 bases each). The CDR3 nucleotides are TGCAGCGTTGTAGGGGAGAATGAGCAGTTCTTC. Protein product: CSVVGENEQFF.